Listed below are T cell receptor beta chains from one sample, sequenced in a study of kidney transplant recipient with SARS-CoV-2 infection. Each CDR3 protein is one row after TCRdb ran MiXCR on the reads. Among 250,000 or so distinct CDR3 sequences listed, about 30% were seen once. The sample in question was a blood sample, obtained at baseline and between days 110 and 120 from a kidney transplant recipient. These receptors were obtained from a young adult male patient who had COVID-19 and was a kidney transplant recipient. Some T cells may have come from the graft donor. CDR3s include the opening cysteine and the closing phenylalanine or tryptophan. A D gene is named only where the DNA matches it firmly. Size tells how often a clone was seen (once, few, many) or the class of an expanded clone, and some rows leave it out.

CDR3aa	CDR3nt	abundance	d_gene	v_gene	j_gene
CASSTQGLLNSPLHF	TGTGCCAGTAGTACCCAGGGGCTCCTTAATTCACCCCTCCACTTT	many	NA	TRBV19	TRBJ1-6
CASSPRLAGGFLNEQFF	TGTGCCAGCTCACCCAGGCTAGCGGGAGGGTTTTTGAATGAGCAGTTCTTC	few	TRBD2	TRBV18	TRBJ2-1
CASSFGWVQSPLHF	TGTGCCAGCAGCTTTGGTTGGGTGCAGTCACCCCTCCACTTT	many	NA	TRBV7-2	TRBJ1-6
CATSRDLAQTEAFF	TGTGCCACCAGCAGAGATCTAGCCCAGACTGAAGCTTTCTTT	many	NA	TRBV15	TRBJ1-1
CASSLNFYNEQFF	TGTGCCAGCAGTTTAAACTTTTACAATGAGCAGTTCTTC	many	NA	TRBV27	TRBJ2-1
CSAGIPGTRRNEQYF	TGCAGTGCTGGAATCCCCGGGACTAGGAGAAACGAGCAGTACTTC	many	TRBD2	TRBV20-1	TRBJ2-7
CASSLDASFRKTYGYTF	TGTGCCAGCAGTTTGGATGCCAGCTTCCGAAAGACCTATGGCTACACCTTC	many	NA	TRBV12-3/TRBV12-4	TRBJ1-2
CAWSSGQETQYF	TGTGCCTGGAGTAGTGGGCAAGAGACCCAGTACTTC	many	NA	TRBV30	TRBJ2-5
CASSLASRTQETQYF	TGTGCCAGCAGCTTGGCCAGTAGGACCCAAGAGACCCAGTACTTC	few	NA	TRBV5-4	TRBJ2-5
CATSTLLMGTNTGELFF	TGTGCCACCAGTACCCTCCTGATGGGGACGAACACCGGGGAGCTGTTTTTT	many	NA	TRBV24-1	TRBJ2-2
CASSQDQRAGETDTQYF	TGTGCCAGCAGCCAAGATCAGCGAGCGGGAGAGACAGATACGCAGTATTTT	many	TRBD2	TRBV14	TRBJ2-3
CSSMLGGETQYF	TGCAGCTCCATGCTGGGGGGAGAGACCCAGTACTTC	few	NA	TRBV29-1	TRBJ2-5
CASSGSNPISFSETQYF	TGTGCCAGCAGCGGGAGTAATCCCATTTCTTTCTCTGAGACCCAGTACTTC	NA	NA	TRBV3-1	TRBJ2-5
CASSLDGTGANVLTF	TGTGCCAGCAGCTTGGACGGGACTGGGGCCAACGTCCTGACTTTC	many	NA	TRBV5-6	TRBJ2-6
CASSHYQRSRKTYGYTF	TGCGCCAGCAGTCATTATCAAAGATCGCGAAAGACCTATGGCTACACCTTC	few	NA	TRBV10-1	TRBJ1-2
CASTDSDSGELFF	TGTGCCAGCACGGACTCAGATTCCGGGGAGCTGTTTTTT	many	NA	TRBV6-6	TRBJ2-2
CASSLVGTSSNSYNSPLHF	TGCGCCAGCAGCTTGGTCGGGACATCCAGTAACTCCTATAATTCACCCCTCCACTTT	many	NA	TRBV5-1	TRBJ1-6
CASRDRVNTGELFF	TGTGCCAGCAGGGACAGGGTCAACACCGGGGAGCTGTTTTTT	NA	TRBD1	TRBV7-7	TRBJ2-2
CASSSPGTGYRQPQHF	TGTGCCAGCAGTTCTCCCGGGACAGGGTATCGTCAGCCCCAGCATTTT	many	TRBD1	TRBV28	TRBJ1-5
CASSVGSWGTGELFF	TGTGCCAGCAGCGTAGGGAGTTGGGGCACCGGGGAGCTGTTTTTT	many	NA	TRBV9	TRBJ2-2
CASRDGPLGFNEKLFF	TGTGCCAGCAGAGACGGGCCCCTGGGATTTAATGAAAAACTGTTTTTT	NA	NA	TRBV6-5	TRBJ1-4
CASSIWVVVRKTYGYTF	TGTGCCAGCAGCATATGGGTGGTCGTTAGAAAGACCTATGGCTACACCTTC	few	NA	TRBV16	TRBJ1-2
CASGAGAGGGRSSYEQYF	TGTGCCAGCGGCGCCGGGGCAGGGGGCGGCCGAAGCTCCTACGAGCAGTACTTC	NA	TRBD1	TRBV6-5	TRBJ2-7
CSARPVLSSYNSPLHF	TGCAGTGCTCGCCCGGTCCTTAGCTCCTATAATTCACCCCTCCACTTT	many	NA	TRBV20-1	TRBJ1-6